This T cell receptor (beta chain) emerged from a study of CD8 T cells in Susac syndrome. The overall study: At the time their blood was drawn, patients with Susac syndrome were either therapy-naive, on corticosteroids (with some of them also receiving intravenous immunoglobulin), or on intravenous immunoglobulin alone. Findings and limits, study-wide: The number of Susac-specific public clones found was roughly 16 in total CD8+ repertoires and several in CD8+ TEMRA repertoires.

The CDR3 extends over 13 amino acids. Germline V CDR1 and CDR2: SGHDN, FVKESK. V gave up 2 bases and J gave up 1 base, with 5 bases separating them. CD8+ and CD4+ T cells taken from blood had their TCR beta sequenced. About 0.45 to 1 ug RNA was reverse transcribed with random hexamers. Amplification of TCR beta CDR3 by immunoSEQ multiplex PCR spanned 54 Vbeta and 13 Jbeta. TCRdb reprocessed the immunoSEQ multiplex PCR reads via MiXCR and lists one record per CDR3 protein. The table lists roughly 100,000 distinct CDR3 sequences, roughly 94% of them singletons, with around 0.4% in the top ten. Comment on this clonotype: Its antigen is currently unknown.

The chain carries TRBV14 and TRBJ1-2; D not resolved. The sequence was obtained from a human donor with Susac syndrome. The sample consisted of CD8+ T cells from PBMCs. Here the CDR3 reads CASSQINNYGYTF. In DNA, the CDR3 is TGTGCCAGCAGCCAAATCAATAACTATGGCTACACCTTC.